Each of the 27 T cell receptor beta chains below was sequenced from the same sample in a study of identical twins. Via MiXCR, TCRdb re-called the 5' RACE reads, giving one row per CDR3 protein. The sample lists roughly 1.6 million distinct CDR3 sequences, under 35% occurring once. Material for sequencing was cord blood. Receptors originate from a newborn girl in good health.

The chain recombines TRBV2 with TRBJ1-1; 9 bases agree with TRBD1. Looked up from germline, CDR1 is SNHLY and CDR2 is FYNNEI. J gave up 4 bases and V 2 bases, and 2 bases lay outside the gene matches. The CDR3 has 14 residues. In DNA, the CDR3 is TGTGCCAGCAGTGAACAGACAGGGGGCACTGAAGCTTTCTTT. It encodes CASSEQTGGTEAFF.

There are a few counts of this clonotype. The J gene is TRBJ2-1, the V gene TRBV20-1; 7 positions match TRBD2. The V segment lost 6 bases and the J segment 5 bases; nucleotides outside the gene matches: 10. Germline V gene lookup returns CDR1 DFQATT and CDR2 SNEGSKA (reference sequence). The length of the CDR3 is 14 residues. The CDR3 region has the DNA TGCAGTGCCCCCCGGGCTAGCGGAAACAATGAGCAGTTCTTC. It codes for CSAPRASGNNEQFF.

This clonotype was seen a few times. The rearrangement uses TRBV20-1 and TRBJ2-7; D may be TRBD1 or TRBD2 (5 bases each). The V gene lost 6 bases and the J gene lost 2 bases, with 11 bases spanning the gap. The CDR3 covers 12 residues. The germline gives CDR1 DFQATT, CDR2 SNEGSKA (reference sequence). Here the CDR3 DNA reads TGCAGTGCCCAGAGAGGGGCCTACGAGCAGTACTTC. Translating gives CSAQRGAYEQYF.

Many counts were recorded for this clonotype. The chain couples TRBV2 to TRBJ2-7; unclear D gene. Germline lookup yields CDR1 SNHLY and CDR2 FYNNEI. V was cut by 4 bases and J by 1 base, with 5 bases left in between. The CDR3 sequence is 12 residues long. The CDR3 sequence is CASSVQSYEQYF. The CDR3 coding sequence is TGTGCCAGCAGTGTTCAGTCCTACGAGCAGTACTTC.

On this clonotype itself: A read error may be the cause here, since a much bigger clone is one base away. The chain links TRBV9 to TRBJ2-1, with a weak D call TRBD2 (5 bases). Trimming removed 0 bases at V and 3 bases at J, with 10 bases between. The germline gives CDR1 SGDLS, CDR2 YYNGEE. CDR3 length: 15 amino acids. CDR3 bases: TGTGCCAGCAGCGTAGCTGACGGACTCTACAATGAGCAGTTCTTC. It yields the protein CASSVADGLYNEQFF.

Comment on this clonotype: The germline gene is not matched at one end of the junction; a read error may be the cause. The chain combines TRBV19 with TRBJ2-1, with TRBD1 matching over 10 bases. The CDR3 extends over 17 amino acids. Germline-derived CDR1 and CDR2 are LNHDA and SQIVND (reference sequence). CDR3 residues: CAISIGPGQGPVGEQFF. CDR3 coding DNA: TGTGCCATTAGTATAGGACCGGGACAGGGGCCCGTTGGTGAGCAGTTCTTC.

The sample holds a few counts of this clonotype. This sequence joins TRBV20-1 and TRBJ1-2; D is unresolved. The V gene's germline CDR1 is DFQATT and CDR2 SNEGSKA (reference sequence). The CDR3 runs to 14 residues. V was trimmed by 2 bases and J by 2 bases, leaving 12 bases between them. The CDR3 DNA sequence: TGCAGTGCTAGAAGCCTAAGGGCGAACTATGGCTACACCTTC. Translated, it gives CSARSLRANYGYTF.

The rearrangement joins TRBV3-1 to TRBJ2-1; possibly TRBD2 for D (5 bases). CDR3 length: 11 residues. With 10 bases removed from V and 7 bases from J, the gap between germline ends came to 11 bases. Germline V CDR1 and CDR2: LGHDT, YNNKEL (reference sequence). The CDR3 reads CAIASGNEQFF. The CDR3 region has the DNA TGTGCCATCGCGAGCGGAAATGAGCAGTTCTTC.

This clonotype has just a few counts. In DNA, the CDR3 is TGCGCCAGCAGCGAAGAACCGAGGGTACCAGATACGCAGTATTTT. This encodes CASSEEPRVPDTQYF. The J gene is TRBJ2-3, the V gene TRBV5-1; TRBD2 is a possible D gene (5 bases). CDR1 and CDR2 (germline): SGHRS, YFSETQ. V was trimmed by 4 bases and J by 4 bases, leaving 16 bases between them. The CDR3 is 15 amino acids.

The CDR3 reads CASSVQGGDNSPLHF. In DNA, the CDR3 is TGTGCCAGCAGCGTTCAGGGGGGCGATAATTCACCCCTCCACTTT. This chain uses TRBV7-2 with TRBJ1-6, with 7 bases matching TRBD1. The CDR3 contains 15 residues. The ends lost 5 bases at V and 5 bases at J; junction bases unmatched: 6. Germline CDR1 SGHTA, CDR2 FQGNSA.

Turning to this clonotype: One base away lies a much larger clone, so this may be a sequencing read error. The chain recombines TRBV4-2 with TRBJ2-5, with D hard to call. The germline V gene has CDR1 LGHNA and CDR2 YNFKEQ. The CDR3 runs to 14 residues. Trimming left V 0 bases short and J 5 bases short, with 10 bases between. The CDR3: CASSQEWGCETQYF. The CDR3 nucleotides are TGTGCCAGCAGCCAAGAATGGGGATGCGAGACCCAGTACTTC.

On this clonotype: This may arise from a read error, as a much more abundant clone is one base away. The V gene is TRBV4-2, the J gene TRBJ2-1; D is perhaps TRBD2 (7 bases). Per the germline V gene, CDR1 is LGHNA and CDR2 is YNFKEQ. This CDR3 region has 17 residues. CDR3 loop: CASSQDSRGPSYNEQSF. The CDR3 DNA reads as TGTGCCAGCAGCCAAGATTCGCGGGGGCCCTCCTACAATGAGCAGTCCTTC.

The rearrangement joins TRBV27 to TRBJ1-1; a weak D match, TRBD1 (6 bases). CDR1 MNHEY and CDR2 SMNVEV come from the germline V gene (reference sequence). The V and J ends lost 2 bases and 8 bases respectively, with 9 bases between them. This CDR3 region has 12 residues. CDR3 region: CASSLTGLEAFF. The CDR3 coding sequence is TGTGCCAGCAGTTTAACAGGGTTGGAAGCTTTCTTT.

This clonotype was seen only a few times. This chain joins TRBV28 and TRBJ1-4; unclear D gene. V shed 6 bases and J shed 4 bases, with 15 bases lying between them. The CDR3 is 15 residues long. Looked up from germline, CDR1 is MDHEN and CDR2 is SYDVKM. For the CDR3, the DNA is TGTGCCAGCAGACCCTTACGGACTTATAATGAAAAACTGTTTTTT. This translates into CASRPLRTYNEKLFF.

V is TRBV5-1 and J is TRBJ2-7; D is possibly TRBD1 or TRBD2 (6 bases each). Germline V gives CDR1 SGHRS, CDR2 YFSETQ. This CDR3 has 14 residues. Trimming removed 0 bases from V and 7 bases from J, with 14 bases in between. The CDR3 reads CASSLARGPGEQYF. CDR3 bases: TGCGCCAGCAGCTTGGCCCGGGGGCCGGGGGAGCAGTACTTC.

The J gene is TRBJ1-1, the V gene TRBV6-1; D perhaps matches TRBD1 (5 bases). Between the trimmed V and J ends, which lost 3 bases and 3 bases, there was a span of 14 bases. The CDR3 covers 15 residues. Germline V gene sequence: CDR1 MNHNS, CDR2 SASEGT. Here the CDR3 DNA reads TGTGCCAGCAGTGATCTCCAGGGAAGGTACACTGAAGCTTTCTTT. Residues: CASSDLQGRYTEAFF.

With respect to this clonotype: Here the CDR3 omits its conserved ending phenylalanine or tryptophan, so a read error is the likely source. The gene calls are TRBV5-1 and TRBJ2-5; D unclear. The DNA end favors TRBJ2-7, so the J call may be wrong. The germline V gene has CDR1 SGHRS and CDR2 YFSETQ. CDR3 length equals 16 residues. As DNA, the CDR3 is TGCGCCAGCAGGCCTCCCCACCGGGTGGGTTTCTACGAGCAGTACTAC. Protein product: CASRPPHRVGFYEQYY.

Points on this clonotype: This may stem from a read error, because a much larger clone lies one nucleotide away. This chain joins TRBV25-1 and TRBJ2-7; D is uncertain. CDR1 is MGHDK and CDR2 is SYGVNS in the germline V gene. The CDR3 consists of 13 residues. CDR3 residues: CAGSDRYSYEQYF. The CDR3 nucleotides are TGTGCCGGCAGTGATCGCTATTCCTACGAGCAGTACTTC.

There are a few counts of this clonotype. V and J are TRBV5-1 and TRBJ1-1, with D tentatively TRBD1 (6 bases). Germline V lookup: CDR1 SGHRS, CDR2 YFSETQ. The V end lost 5 bases, the J end lost 4 bases, and 21 bases lay between the germline ends. The CDR3 runs to 16 residues. This CDR3 reads CASRTGFDRSSTEAFF. DNA of the CDR3: TGCGCCAGCAGAACTGGTTTCGACAGGTCGAGCACTGAAGCTTTCTTT.

The chain carries TRBV6-2 or TRBV6-3 and TRBJ1-1; D remains ambiguous. The V gene lost 11 bases and the J gene lost 2 bases, with 9 bases spanning the gap. Per the germline V gene, CDR1 is MNHEY and CDR2 is SVGEGT. The CDR3 is made up of 11 amino acids. CDR3 sequence reads: CAAHGNTEAFF. CDR3 coding DNA: TGTGCCGCCCACGGTAACACTGAAGCTTTCTTT.

The rearrangement uses TRBV3-1 and TRBJ2-3; the match to TRBD2 covers 9 bases. In germline, CDR1 is LGHDT, CDR2 YNNKEL (reference sequence). J lost 2 bases, V lost 0 bases, and 3 bases had no gene match. The CDR3 contains 16 residues. CDR3 amino acids: CASSQDTSGYTDTQYF. CDR3 bases: TGTGCCAGCAGCCAAGATACTAGCGGGTACACAGATACGCAGTATTTT.

In this sample, this clonotype turned up many times. The V and J genes are TRBV20-1 and TRBJ2-1, with D hard to call. CDR1 is DFQATT and CDR2 is SNEGSKA in the germline V gene (reference sequence). V lost 4 bases and J lost 7, with 14 bases in between. The CDR3 runs 13 residues. The CDR3 DNA sequence: TGCAGTGCTACGATCGATCCTTGGAATGAGCAGTTCTTC. Amino acids: CSATIDPWNEQFF.

This clonotype was seen only a few times. CDR3 sequence: CASSPGLAGKHNEQFF. The CDR3 DNA reads as TGTGCCAGCAGTCCGGGACTAGCGGGAAAACACAATGAGCAGTTCTTC. The chain links TRBV28 to TRBJ2-1, with 13 bases matching TRBD2. V was clipped by 5 bases and J by 5 bases; unmatched bases: 6. The CDR3 spans 16 residues. CDR1 and CDR2 from the germline V gene are MDHEN and SYDVKM.

The sample holds a few counts of this clonotype. The chain couples TRBV4-1 to TRBJ1-2; tentatively, D is TRBD1 (5 bases). The V gene lost 0 bases and the J gene lost 8 bases, with 16 bases spanning the gap. CDR1 and CDR2 (germline): MGHRA, YSYEKL. This CDR3 comprises 15 residues. The DNA for the CDR3 is TGCGCCAGCAGCCAAGATTCGAGCAGGGATGAGGGCTACACCTTC. It specifies CASSQDSSRDEGYTF.

This clonotype came up many times. The J gene is TRBJ2-3, the V gene TRBV12-3 or TRBV12-4; 12 positions match TRBD2. This CDR3 comprises 16 residues. The V gene end was trimmed by 6 bases and the J gene end by 2 bases; junction bases not matched to a gene: 6. The CDR3 DNA reads TGTGCCAGCAGCTTGACTAGCGGGGGTTTCACAGATACGCAGTATTTT. Translating it yields CASSLTSGGFTDTQYF.

This clonotype was counted a few times. This clone may be a read error of a much larger clone one base away. The rearrangement links TRBV5-1 to TRBJ2-1, with TRBD2 identical over 11 bases. Germline values: CDR1 SGHRS, CDR2 YFSETQ. V shed 4 bases, J shed 5 bases, and the junction held 5 bases outside the gene matches. The CDR3 loop spans 15 amino acids. CDR3 nucleotide sequence: TGCGCCAGCAGCCAAGTACTAGCGGGAGACAATGAGCAGTTCTTC. Protein product: CASSQVLAGDNEQFF.

This clonotype was seen more than once but under ten times. For the CDR3, the DNA is TGTGCCAGCAGTGACCCCACTAGCGGGGCTGGCAATGAGCAGTTCTTC. Translating gives CASSDPTSGAGNEQFF. The genes are TRBV25-1 and TRBJ2-1, with 10 bases identical to TRBD2. The trim removed 3 bases at V and 6 bases at J, leaving 8 bases unmatched. CDR3 length: 16 amino acids. Germline V gene data show CDR1 as MGHDK and CDR2 as SYGVNS.